This paragraph reports one T cell receptor (beta chain). Its target is unknown. Described time point: baseline pretreatment blood. Described treatment: 15 Gy SBRT to primary tumor, nephrectomy 4 weeks later. The patient's renal cell carcinoma had clear cell pathology. The sample originates from a study of radiation and T cells in renal cell carcinoma. Only in-frame clones appear in the TCRdb table, and some are missing; sequencing was by immunoSEQ multiplex PCR. Of 150,000 or so clones in the sample, 88% are singletons; the top ten hold around 4.1%. Study-wide results and limits: In blood, top tumor clones expanded by 2 weeks, shrinking by 4.

The V end was cut by 5 bases, the J end by 3 bases, with 8 bases between. The CDR3 length is 13 residues. Looked up from germline, CDR1 is MNHNY and CDR2 is SVGAGI (reference sequence). The clonotype comes from a woman in her sixties or seventies with renal cell carcinoma. V usage is TRBV6-6 and J usage is TRBJ2-1, with D perhaps matching TRBD1 (5 bases). The sequencing used blood, collected from a patient whose treatment included radiotherapy and nephrectomy. This CDR3 reads CASSPDSYNEQFF. CDR3 coding DNA: TGTGCCAGCAGTCCTGACAGCTACAATGAGCAGTTCTTC.